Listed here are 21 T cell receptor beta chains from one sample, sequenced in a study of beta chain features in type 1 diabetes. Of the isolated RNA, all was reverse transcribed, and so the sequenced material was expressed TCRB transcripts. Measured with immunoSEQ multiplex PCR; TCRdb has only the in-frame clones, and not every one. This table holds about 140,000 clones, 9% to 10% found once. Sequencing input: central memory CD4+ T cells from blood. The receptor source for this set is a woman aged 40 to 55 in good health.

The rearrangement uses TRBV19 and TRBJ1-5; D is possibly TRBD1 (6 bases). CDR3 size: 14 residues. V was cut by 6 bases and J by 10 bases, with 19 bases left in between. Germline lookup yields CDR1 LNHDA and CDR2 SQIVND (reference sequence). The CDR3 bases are TGTGCCAGTAGACCCACAGGGCCCCAATATCCCCAGCATTTT. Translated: CASRPTGPQYPQHF.

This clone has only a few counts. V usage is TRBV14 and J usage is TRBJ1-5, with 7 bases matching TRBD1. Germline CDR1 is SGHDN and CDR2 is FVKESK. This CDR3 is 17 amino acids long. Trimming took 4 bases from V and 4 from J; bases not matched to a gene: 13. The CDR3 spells CASSLFKTGNSNQPQHF. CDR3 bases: TGTGCCAGCAGCCTTTTCAAGACAGGGAACAGTAATCAGCCCCAGCATTTT.

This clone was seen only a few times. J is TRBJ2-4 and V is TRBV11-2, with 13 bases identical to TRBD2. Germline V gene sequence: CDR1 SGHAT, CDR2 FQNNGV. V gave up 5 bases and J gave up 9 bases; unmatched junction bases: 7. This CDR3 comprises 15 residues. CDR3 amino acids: CASSPTSGGLGIQYF. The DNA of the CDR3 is TGTGCCAGCAGCCCGACTAGCGGGGGGCTGGGCATTCAGTACTTC.

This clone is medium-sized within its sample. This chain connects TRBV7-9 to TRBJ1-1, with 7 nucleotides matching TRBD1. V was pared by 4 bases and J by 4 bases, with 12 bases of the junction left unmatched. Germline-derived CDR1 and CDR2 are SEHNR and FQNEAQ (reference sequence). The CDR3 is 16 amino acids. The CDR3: CASSSFRDSLGTEAFF. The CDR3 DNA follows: TGTGCCAGCAGCTCGTTCCGGGACAGTCTAGGCACTGAAGCTTTCTTT.

CDR3 region: CSVRGTDTQYF. Here the CDR3 DNA reads TGCAGTGTCCGGGGCACAGATACGCAGTATTTT. This sequence joins TRBV20-1 and TRBJ2-3, with D uncertain. Germline CDR1 reads DFQATT; CDR2 reads SNEGSKA (reference sequence). The CDR3 is 11 amino acids. V lost 7 bases to trimming and J lost 1 base, with 6 bases between them.

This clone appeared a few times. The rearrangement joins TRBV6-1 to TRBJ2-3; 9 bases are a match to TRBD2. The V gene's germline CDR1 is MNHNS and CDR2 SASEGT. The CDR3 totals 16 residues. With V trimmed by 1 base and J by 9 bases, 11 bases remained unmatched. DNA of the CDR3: TGTGCCAGCAGTGAAGGCATGGGGACTAGCCGGAACACGCAGTATTTT. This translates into CASSEGMGTSRNTQYF.

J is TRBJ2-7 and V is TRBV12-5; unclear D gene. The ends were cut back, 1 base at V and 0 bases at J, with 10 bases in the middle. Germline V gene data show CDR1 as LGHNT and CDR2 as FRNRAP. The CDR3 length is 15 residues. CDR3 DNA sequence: TGTGCTAGTGGTTTGGAGGCAGGTAGCTCCTACGAGCAGTACTTC. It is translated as CASGLEAGSSYEQYF.

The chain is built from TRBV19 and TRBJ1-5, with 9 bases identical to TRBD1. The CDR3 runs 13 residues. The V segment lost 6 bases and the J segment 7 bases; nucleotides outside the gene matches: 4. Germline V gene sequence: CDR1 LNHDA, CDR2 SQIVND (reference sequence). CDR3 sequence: CASRGQGRQPQHF. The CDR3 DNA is TGTGCCAGTAGGGGACAGGGCCGGCAGCCCCAGCATTTT.

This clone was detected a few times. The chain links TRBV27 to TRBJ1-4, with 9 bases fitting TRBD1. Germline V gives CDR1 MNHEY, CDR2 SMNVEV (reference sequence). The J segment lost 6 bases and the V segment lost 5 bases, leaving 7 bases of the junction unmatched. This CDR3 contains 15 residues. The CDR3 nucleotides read TGTGCCAGCAGTCCCTCACAGGGGGCGGATGAAAAACTGTTTTTT. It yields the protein CASSPSQGADEKLFF.

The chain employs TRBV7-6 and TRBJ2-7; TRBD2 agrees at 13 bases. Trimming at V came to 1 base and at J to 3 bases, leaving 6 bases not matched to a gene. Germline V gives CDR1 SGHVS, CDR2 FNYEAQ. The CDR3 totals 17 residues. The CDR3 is CASSLVPGTSGDYEQYF. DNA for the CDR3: TGTGCCAGCAGCTTAGTCCCCGGGACTAGCGGGGACTACGAGCAGTACTTC.

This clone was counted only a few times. CDR3 loop: CASSLQGARTEAFF. DNA for the CDR3: TGTGCCAGCAGCTTGCAGGGGGCAAGGACTGAAGCTTTCTTT. The V gene is TRBV5-5, the J gene TRBJ1-1; 8 positions match TRBD1. Germline V gene sequence: CDR1 SGHKS, CDR2 YYEKEE (reference sequence). This CDR3 region has 14 residues. The V and J ends lost 1 base and 5 bases, in that order; junction bases with no gene match: 4.

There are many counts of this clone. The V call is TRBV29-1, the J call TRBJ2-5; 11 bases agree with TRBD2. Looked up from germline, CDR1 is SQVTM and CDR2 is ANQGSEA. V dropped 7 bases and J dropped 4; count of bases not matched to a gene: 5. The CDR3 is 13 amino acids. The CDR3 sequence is CSALGTSGETQYF. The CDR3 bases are TGCAGCGCTCTCGGGACTAGCGGAGAGACCCAGTACTTC.

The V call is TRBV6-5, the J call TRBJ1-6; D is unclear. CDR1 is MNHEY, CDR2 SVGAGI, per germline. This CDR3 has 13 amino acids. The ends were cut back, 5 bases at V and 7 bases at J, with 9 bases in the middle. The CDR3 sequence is CASSEERNSPLHF. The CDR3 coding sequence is TGTGCCAGCAGTGAAGAGAGGAATTCACCCCTCCACTTT.

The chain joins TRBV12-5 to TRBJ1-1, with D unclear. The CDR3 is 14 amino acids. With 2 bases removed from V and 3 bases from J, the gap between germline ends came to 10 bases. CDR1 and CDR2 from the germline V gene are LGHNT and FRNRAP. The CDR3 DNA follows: TGTGCTAGTGGTTTGAAGGCACAGTACACTGAAGCTTTCTTT. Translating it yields CASGLKAQYTEAFF. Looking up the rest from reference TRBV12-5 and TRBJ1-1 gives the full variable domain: DARVTQTPRHKVTEMGQEVTMRCQPILGHNTVFWYRQTMMQGLELLAYFRNRAPLDDSGMPKDRFSAEMPDATLATLKIQPSEPRDSAVYFCASGLKAQYTEAFFGQGTRLTVV.

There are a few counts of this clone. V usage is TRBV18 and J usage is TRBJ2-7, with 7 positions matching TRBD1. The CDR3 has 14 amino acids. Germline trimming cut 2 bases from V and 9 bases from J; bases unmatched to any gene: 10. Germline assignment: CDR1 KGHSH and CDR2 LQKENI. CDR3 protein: CASSPSRTGDRQYF. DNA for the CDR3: TGTGCCAGCTCACCATCCCGGACAGGCGACAGGCAGTACTTC.

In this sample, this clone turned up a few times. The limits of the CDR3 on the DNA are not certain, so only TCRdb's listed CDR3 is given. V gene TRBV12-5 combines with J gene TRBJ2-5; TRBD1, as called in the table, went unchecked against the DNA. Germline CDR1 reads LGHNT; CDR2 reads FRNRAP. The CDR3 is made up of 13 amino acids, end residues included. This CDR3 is CASGLAQAETQYF.

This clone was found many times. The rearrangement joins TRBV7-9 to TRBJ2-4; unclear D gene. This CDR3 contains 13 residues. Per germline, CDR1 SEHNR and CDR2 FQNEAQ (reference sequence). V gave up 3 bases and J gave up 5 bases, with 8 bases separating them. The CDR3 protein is CASSLFSQNIQYF. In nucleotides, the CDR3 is TGTGCCAGCAGCTTGTTTAGTCAAAACATTCAGTACTTC.

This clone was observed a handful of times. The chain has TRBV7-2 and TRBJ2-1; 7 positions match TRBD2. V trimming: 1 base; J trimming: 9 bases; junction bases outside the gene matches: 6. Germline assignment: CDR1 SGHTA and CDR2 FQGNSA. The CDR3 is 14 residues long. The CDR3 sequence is CASSLEGTIGEQFF. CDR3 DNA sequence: TGTGCCAGCAGCTTAGAAGGGACTATCGGTGAGCAGTTCTTC.

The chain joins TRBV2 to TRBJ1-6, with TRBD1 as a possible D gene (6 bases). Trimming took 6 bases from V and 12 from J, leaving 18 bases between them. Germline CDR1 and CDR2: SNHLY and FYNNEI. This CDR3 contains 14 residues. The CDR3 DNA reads TGTGCCAGCAGGACGCCAGGGGTGGGCGTACCCCTCCACTTT. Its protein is CASRTPGVGVPLHF.

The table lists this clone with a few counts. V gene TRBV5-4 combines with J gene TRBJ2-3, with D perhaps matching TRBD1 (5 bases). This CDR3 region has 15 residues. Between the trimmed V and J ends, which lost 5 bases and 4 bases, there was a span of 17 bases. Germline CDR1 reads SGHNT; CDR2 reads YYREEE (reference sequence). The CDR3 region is CASSSWAGSADTQYF. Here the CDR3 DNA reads TGTGCCAGCAGTTCATGGGCAGGGTCAGCAGATACGCAGTATTTT.

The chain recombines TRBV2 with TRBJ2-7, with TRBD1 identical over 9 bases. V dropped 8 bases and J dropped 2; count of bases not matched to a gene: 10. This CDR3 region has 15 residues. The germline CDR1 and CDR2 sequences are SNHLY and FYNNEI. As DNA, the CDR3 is TGTGCCAGCGCGGAACAGGGGGCTGTCACCTACGAGCAGTACTTC. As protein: CASAEQGAVTYEQYF.